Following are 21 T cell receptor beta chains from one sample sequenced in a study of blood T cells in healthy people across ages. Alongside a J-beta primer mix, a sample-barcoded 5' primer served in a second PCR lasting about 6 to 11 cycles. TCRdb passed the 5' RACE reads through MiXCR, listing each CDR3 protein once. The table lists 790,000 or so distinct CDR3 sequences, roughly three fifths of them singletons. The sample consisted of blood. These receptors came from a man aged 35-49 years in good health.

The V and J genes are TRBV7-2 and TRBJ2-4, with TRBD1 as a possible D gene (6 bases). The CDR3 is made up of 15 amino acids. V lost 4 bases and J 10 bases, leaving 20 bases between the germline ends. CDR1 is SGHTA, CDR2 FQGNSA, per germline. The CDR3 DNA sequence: TGTGCCAGCAGCTCCCGATCAGGGGCCCTCGGTATTCAGTACTTC. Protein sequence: CASSSRSGALGIQYF.

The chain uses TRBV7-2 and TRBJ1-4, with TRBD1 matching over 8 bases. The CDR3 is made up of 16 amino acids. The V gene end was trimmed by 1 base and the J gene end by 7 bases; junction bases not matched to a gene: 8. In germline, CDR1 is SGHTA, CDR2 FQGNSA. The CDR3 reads CASSLVAGGFGEKLFF. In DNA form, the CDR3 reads TGTGCCAGCAGCTTAGTGGCAGGGGGCTTCGGTGAAAAACTGTTTTTT. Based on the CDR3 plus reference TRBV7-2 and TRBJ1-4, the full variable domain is GAGVSQSPSNKVTEKGKDVELRCDPISGHTALYWYRQSLGQGLEFLIYFQGNSAPDKSGLPSDRFSAERTGGSVSTLTIQRTQQEDSAVYLCASSLVAGGFGEKLFFGSGTQLSVL.

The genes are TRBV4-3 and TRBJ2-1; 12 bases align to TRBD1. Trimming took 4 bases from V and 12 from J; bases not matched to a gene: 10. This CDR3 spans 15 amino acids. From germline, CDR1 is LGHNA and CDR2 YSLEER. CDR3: CASSPGTGGGFTQFF. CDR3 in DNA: TGCGCCAGCAGCCCAGGGACAGGGGGCGGTTTTACGCAGTTCTTC.

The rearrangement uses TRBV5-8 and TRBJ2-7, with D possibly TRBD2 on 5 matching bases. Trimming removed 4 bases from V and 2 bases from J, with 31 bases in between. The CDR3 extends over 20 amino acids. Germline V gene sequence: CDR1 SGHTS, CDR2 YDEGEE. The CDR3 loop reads CASSAGASQFFRPLTYEQYF. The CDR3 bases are TGTGCCAGCAGCGCGGGTGCCAGCCAATTCTTCCGTCCTCTCACCTACGAGCAGTACTTC.

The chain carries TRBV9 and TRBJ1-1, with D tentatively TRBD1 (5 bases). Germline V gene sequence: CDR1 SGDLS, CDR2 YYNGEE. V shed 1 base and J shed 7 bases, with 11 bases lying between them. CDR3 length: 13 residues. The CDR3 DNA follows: TGTGCCAGCAGCGTACTTTGGGGGGGTGAAGCTTTCTTT. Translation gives CASSVLWGGEAFF.

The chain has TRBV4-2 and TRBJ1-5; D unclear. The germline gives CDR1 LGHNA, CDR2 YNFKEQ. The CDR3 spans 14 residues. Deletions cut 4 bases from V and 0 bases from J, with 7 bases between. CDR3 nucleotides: TGTGCCAGCAGCCCAGACGATAGCAATCAGCCCCAGCATTTT. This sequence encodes CASSPDDSNQPQHF.

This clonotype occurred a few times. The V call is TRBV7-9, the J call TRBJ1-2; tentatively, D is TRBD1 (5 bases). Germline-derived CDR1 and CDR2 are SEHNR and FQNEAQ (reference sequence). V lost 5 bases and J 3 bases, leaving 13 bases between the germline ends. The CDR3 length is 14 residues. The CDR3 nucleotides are TGTGCCAGCAGCCCGCGAACAGGACACTATGGCTACACCTTC. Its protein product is CASSPRTGHYGYTF.

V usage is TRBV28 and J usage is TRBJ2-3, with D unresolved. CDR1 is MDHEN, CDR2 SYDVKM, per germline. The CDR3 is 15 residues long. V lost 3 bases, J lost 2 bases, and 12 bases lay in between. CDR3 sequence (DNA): TGTGCCAGCAGTTTTACCGCTCCACTCACAGATACGCAGTATTTT. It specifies CASSFTAPLTDTQYF. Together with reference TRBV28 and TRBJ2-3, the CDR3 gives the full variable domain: DVKVTQSSRYLVKRTGEKVFLECVQDMDHENMFWYRQDPGLGLRLIYFSYDVKMKEKGDIPEGYSVSREKKERFSLILESASTNQTSMYLCASSFTAPLTDTQYFGPGTRLTVL.

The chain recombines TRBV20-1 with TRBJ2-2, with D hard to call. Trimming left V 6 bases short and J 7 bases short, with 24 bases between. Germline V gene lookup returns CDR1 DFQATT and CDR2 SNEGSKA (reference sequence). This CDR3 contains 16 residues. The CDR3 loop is CSAPPLSQSRNGELFF. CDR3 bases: TGCAGTGCGCCTCCCCTCTCGCAGAGCCGAAACGGGGAGCTGTTTTTT.

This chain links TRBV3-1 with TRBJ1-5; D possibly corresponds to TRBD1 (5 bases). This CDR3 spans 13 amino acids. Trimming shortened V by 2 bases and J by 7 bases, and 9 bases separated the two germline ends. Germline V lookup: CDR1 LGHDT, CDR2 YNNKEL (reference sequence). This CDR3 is CASSQQGGQPQHF. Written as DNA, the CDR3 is TGTGCCAGCAGCCAACAGGGAGGGCAGCCCCAGCATTTT.

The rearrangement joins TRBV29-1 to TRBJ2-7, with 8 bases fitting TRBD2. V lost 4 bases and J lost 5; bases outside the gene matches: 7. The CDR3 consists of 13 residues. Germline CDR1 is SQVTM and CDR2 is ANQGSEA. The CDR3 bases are TGCAGCGTTGGGCCATCGGGAGGGAACGAGCAGTACTTC. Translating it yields CSVGPSGGNEQYF.

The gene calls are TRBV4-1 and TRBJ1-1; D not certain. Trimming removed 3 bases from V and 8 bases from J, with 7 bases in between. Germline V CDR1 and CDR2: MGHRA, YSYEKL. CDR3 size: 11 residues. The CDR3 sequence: CASSQREEAFF. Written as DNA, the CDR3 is TGCGCCAGCAGCCAGCGGGAGGAAGCTTTCTTT.

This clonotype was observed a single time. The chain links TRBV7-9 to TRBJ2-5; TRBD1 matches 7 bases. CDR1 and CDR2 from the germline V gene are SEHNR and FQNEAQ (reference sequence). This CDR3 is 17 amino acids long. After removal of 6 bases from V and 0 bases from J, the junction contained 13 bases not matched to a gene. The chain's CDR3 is CASSMGRQGQYQETQYF. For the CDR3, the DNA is TGTGCCAGCAGTATGGGCCGACAGGGACAATACCAAGAGACCCAGTACTTC.

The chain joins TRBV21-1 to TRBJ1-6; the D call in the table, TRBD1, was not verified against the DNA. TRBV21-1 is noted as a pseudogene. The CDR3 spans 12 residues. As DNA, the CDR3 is TGTGCCAGCAGCACCCCGGGGGGGCCCCTCCACTTT. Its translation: CASSTPGGPLHF.

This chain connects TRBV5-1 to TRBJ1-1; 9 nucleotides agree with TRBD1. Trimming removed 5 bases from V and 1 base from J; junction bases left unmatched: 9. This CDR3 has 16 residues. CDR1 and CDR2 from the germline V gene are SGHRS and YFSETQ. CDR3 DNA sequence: TGCGCCAGCAGGAGGAACACAGGGGGCGCGAACACTGAAGCTTTCTTT. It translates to CASRRNTGGANTEAFF.

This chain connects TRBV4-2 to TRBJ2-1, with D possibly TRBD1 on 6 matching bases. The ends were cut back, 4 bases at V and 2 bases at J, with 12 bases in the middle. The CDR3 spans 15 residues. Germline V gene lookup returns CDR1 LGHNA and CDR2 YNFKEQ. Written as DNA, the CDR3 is TGTGCCAGCAGCCGGGAGACAGGAACCTACAATGAGCAGTTCTTC. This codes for CASSRETGTYNEQFF.

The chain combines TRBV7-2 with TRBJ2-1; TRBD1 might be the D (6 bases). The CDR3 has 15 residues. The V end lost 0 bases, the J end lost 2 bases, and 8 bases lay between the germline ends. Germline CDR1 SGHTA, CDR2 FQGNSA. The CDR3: CASSLAGQAYNEQFF. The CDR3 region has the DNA TGTGCCAGCAGCTTAGCGGGACAAGCCTACAATGAGCAGTTCTTC.

CDR3 loop: CASSREGTGWRETQYF. CDR3 coding DNA: TGTGCCAGCAGCCGGGAAGGGACAGGATGGAGGGAGACCCAGTACTTC. The rearrangement links TRBV7-2 to TRBJ2-7; TRBD1 matches at 8 bases. The J call is doubtful: the DNA matches TRBJ2-5 better. Germline CDR1 reads SGHTA; CDR2 reads FQGNSA. CDR3 length: 16 residues.

The CDR3 region has the DNA TGTGCCAGCAGCCAGGGGACAGGGTATATCGATGAAAAACTGTTTTTT. This encodes CASSQGTGYIDEKLFF. The chain joins TRBV3-1 to TRBJ1-4; 9 positions match TRBD1. The CDR3 extends over 16 amino acids. V gave up 3 bases and J gave up 6 bases; unmatched junction bases: 8. Germline V gene lookup returns CDR1 LGHDT and CDR2 YNNKEL (reference sequence).

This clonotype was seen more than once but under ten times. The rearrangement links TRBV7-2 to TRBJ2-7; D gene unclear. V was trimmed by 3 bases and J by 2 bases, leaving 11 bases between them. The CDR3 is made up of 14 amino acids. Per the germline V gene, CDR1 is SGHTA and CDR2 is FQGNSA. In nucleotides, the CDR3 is TGTGCCAGCAGCTTGAAACGGAAGACCTACGAGCAGTACTTC. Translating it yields CASSLKRKTYEQYF. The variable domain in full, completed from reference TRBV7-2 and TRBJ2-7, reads GAGVSQSPSNKVTEKGKDVELRCDPISGHTALYWYRQSLGQGLEFLIYFQGNSAPDKSGLPSDRFSAERTGGSVSTLTIQRTQQEDSAVYLCASSLKRKTYEQYFGPGTRLTVT.

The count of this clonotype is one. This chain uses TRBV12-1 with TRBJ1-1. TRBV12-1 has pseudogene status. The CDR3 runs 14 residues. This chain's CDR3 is CASNPSQENTEAFF. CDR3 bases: TGTGCCAGCAATCCAAGCCAGGAGAACACTGAAGCTTTCTTT.